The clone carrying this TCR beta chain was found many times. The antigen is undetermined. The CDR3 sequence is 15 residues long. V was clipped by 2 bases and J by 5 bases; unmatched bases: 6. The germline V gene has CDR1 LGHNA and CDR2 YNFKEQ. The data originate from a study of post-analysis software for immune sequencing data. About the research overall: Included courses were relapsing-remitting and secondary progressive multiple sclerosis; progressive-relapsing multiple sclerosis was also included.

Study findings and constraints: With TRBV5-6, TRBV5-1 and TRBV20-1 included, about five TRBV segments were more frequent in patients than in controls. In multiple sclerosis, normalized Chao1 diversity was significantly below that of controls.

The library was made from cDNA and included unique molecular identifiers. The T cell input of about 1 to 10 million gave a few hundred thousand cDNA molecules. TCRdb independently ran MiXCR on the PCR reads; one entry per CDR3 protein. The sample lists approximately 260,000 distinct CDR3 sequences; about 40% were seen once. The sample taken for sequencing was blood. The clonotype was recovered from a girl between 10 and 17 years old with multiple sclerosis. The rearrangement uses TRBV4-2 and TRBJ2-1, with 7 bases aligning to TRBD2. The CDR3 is CASSQQGGGNNEQFF. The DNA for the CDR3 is TGTGCCAGCAGCCAACAAGGCGGGGGAAACAATGAGCAGTTCTTC.